A single sample is the source of the 25 T cell receptor beta chains below, sequenced in a study of vaccination and CD4 T cells after COVID-19. Their recognized antigens are unknown. Cultured CD4+ T cell DNA underwent sequencing with the Oncomine TCR Beta short-read assay. TCRdb processed the PCR reads anew with MiXCR; each CDR3 protein has one entry. The repertoire holds around 19,000 distinct CDR3 sequences, with about 56% as singletons. Sample treatment: roughly 11-day PBMC culture with coronavirus spike peptide pools or control peptides (ViraFEST assay). The material was CD4+ T cells from blood, cultured in vitro, obtained before SARS-CoV-2 vaccination. Source of these receptors: a human donor who had recovered from COVID-19.

The CDR3 region is CASSLSQVTYNSPLHF. The CDR3 region has the DNA TGCGCCAGCAGCTTGAGCCAGGTTACCTATAATTCACCCCTCCACTTT. This chain uses TRBV5-1 with TRBJ1-6; D remains unclear. V was shortened by 1 base and J by 2 bases, with 10 bases between the two germline ends. The CDR3 extends over 16 amino acids. Germline V CDR1 and CDR2: SGHRS, YFSETQ.

The gene calls are TRBV7-3 and TRBJ2-2, with a possible D match to TRBD2 (5 bases). Germline loops: CDR1 SGHTA, CDR2 FQGTGA. Trimming removed 2 bases from V and 7 bases from J, with 14 bases in between. The CDR3 runs to 15 residues. This chain's CDR3 is CASSLRTGYGGELFF. The CDR3 nucleotides read TGTGCCAGCAGCTTACGGACGGGGTATGGCGGGGAGCTGTTTTTT.

This chain uses TRBV7-8 with TRBJ2-7; the D is unclear. This CDR3 region has 13 residues. The V end was cut by 5 bases, the J end by 2 bases, with 10 bases between. Germline CDR1 reads SGHVS; CDR2 reads FQNEAQ. CDR3 DNA sequence: TGTGCCAGCAGCGCGATGGCCCCCTACGAGCAGTACTTC. Amino acids: CASSAMAPYEQYF.

The chain has TRBV7-9 and TRBJ2-7, with 9 bases identical to TRBD1. V dropped 4 bases and J dropped 6; count of bases not matched to a gene: 10. The germline V gene has CDR1 SEHNR and CDR2 FQNEAQ (reference sequence). This CDR3 spans 15 amino acids. CDR3 bases: TGTGCCAGCAGCTCTCTGACAGGGGGAGTGGTCGAGCAGTACTTC. Encoded protein: CASSSLTGGVVEQYF. The whole variable domain, remainder taken from reference TRBV7-9 and TRBJ2-7, is DTGVSQNPRHKITKRGQNVTFRCDPISEHNRLYWYRQTLGQGPEFLTYFQNEAQLEKSRLLSDRFSAERPKGSFSTLEIQRTEQGDSAMYLCASSSLTGGVVEQYFGPGTRLTVT.

V gene TRBV15 combines with J gene TRBJ1-3, with 7 bases lining up with TRBD1. After removal of 2 bases from V and 2 bases from J, the junction contained 0 bases not matched to a gene. The CDR3 runs to 14 residues. Germline lookup yields CDR1 LNHNV and CDR2 YYDKDF (reference sequence). CDR3 sequence reads: CATSRQGAGNTIYF. CDR3 DNA: TGTGCCACCAGCAGACAGGGGGCTGGAAACACCATATATTTT.

This clonotype was counted between two and nine times. The chain carries TRBV7-2 and TRBJ1-5; D not certain. Germline values: CDR1 SGHTA, CDR2 FQGNSA. The CDR3 runs to 16 residues. Trimming removed 5 bases from V and 1 base from J, with 15 bases in between. The CDR3 nucleotides read TGTGCCAGCAGCGTAGTAGGTCGTCCAAGCAATCAGCCCCAGCATTTT. Protein: CASSVVGRPSNQPQHF.

V usage is TRBV10-3 and J usage is TRBJ1-2; D remains ambiguous. V was trimmed by 2 bases and J by 7 bases, leaving 8 bases between them. From germline, CDR1 is ENHRY and CDR2 SYGVKD. CDR3 size: 12 residues. CDR3 loop: CAISEEGIGYTF. In DNA, the CDR3 is TGTGCCATCAGTGAGGAGGGTATTGGCTACACCTTC.

This rearrangement joins TRBV6-1 to TRBJ1-5; unclear D gene. The CDR3 has 12 residues. Deletions cut 8 bases from V and 3 bases from J, with 8 bases between. CDR1 and CDR2 from the germline V gene are MNHNS and SASEGT. The CDR3 here is CASGEDNQPQHF. The CDR3 nucleotides read TGTGCCAGCGGAGAGGACAATCAGCCCCAGCATTTT.

V and J are TRBV2 and TRBJ1-5; D is undetermined. CDR1 is SNHLY and CDR2 is FYNNEI in the germline V gene. The ends were cut back, 7 bases at V and 6 bases at J, with 10 bases in the middle. The CDR3 runs 12 residues. For the CDR3, the DNA is TGTGCCAGCAACCTGGCTCGTCAGCCCCAGCATTTT. It translates to CASNLARQPQHF.

This clonotype was detected only a few times. The rearrangement uses TRBV28 and TRBJ2-7; 7 positions match TRBD2. Germline CDR1 reads MDHEN; CDR2 reads SYDVKM. The CDR3 is 12 residues long. V lost 4 bases, J lost 6 bases, and 3 bases stayed unmatched. The CDR3 DNA reads as TGTGCCAGCAGTTCTGGGGGGGGCGAGCAGTACTTC. Translated, it gives CASSSGGGEQYF.

The genes are TRBV30 and TRBJ1-5, with 7 bases matching TRBD1. V shed 0 bases, J shed 4 bases, and the junction held 9 bases outside the gene matches. The CDR3 has 16 residues. Per the germline V gene, CDR1 is GTSNPN and CDR2 is SVGIG (reference sequence). CDR3 sequence reads: CAWSVGQVRGNQPQHF. CDR3 nucleotide sequence: TGTGCCTGGAGTGTAGGACAGGTTCGTGGTAATCAGCCCCAGCATTTT.

Here the CDR3 DNA reads TGTGCCAGCAGCCTTGGGGGGGACCAAGAGACCCAGTACTTC. Its protein product is CASSLGGDQETQYF. The chain carries TRBV5-4 and TRBJ2-5, with TRBD2 matching over 7 bases. Per the germline V gene, CDR1 is SGHNT and CDR2 is YYREEE (reference sequence). The J segment lost 0 bases and the V segment lost 4 bases, leaving 3 bases of the junction unmatched. CDR3 size: 14 residues.

The rearrangement uses TRBV20-1 and TRBJ2-1; TRBD1 might be the D (5 bases). Germline-derived CDR1 and CDR2 are DFQATT and SNEGSKA (reference sequence). Deletions cut 3 bases from V and 8 bases from J, with 17 bases between. The CDR3 length is 14 residues. CDR3 residues: CSARSLVRGYEQFF. CDR3 coding DNA: TGCAGTGCTAGGAGTCTAGTAAGGGGTTATGAGCAGTTCTTC.

Of note for this clonotype: The junction does not match germline at one end; this may be a read error. This sequence joins TRBV10-3 and TRBJ1-2; 8 nucleotides agree with TRBD1. The CDR3 runs 14 residues. The V gene's germline CDR1 is ENHRY and CDR2 SYGVKD. The CDR3 loop reads CAISERQGAIGYTF. The CDR3 coding sequence is TGTGCCATAAGTGAGCGCCAGGGGGCCATCGGCTACACCTTC.

This clonotype was recorded a few times. This rearrangement joins TRBV4-2 to TRBJ1-2; TRBD1 might be the D (5 bases). Looked up from germline, CDR1 is LGHNA and CDR2 is YNFKEQ. V was shortened by 3 bases and J by 8 bases, with 22 bases between the two germline ends. This CDR3 has 16 amino acids. Here the CDR3 DNA reads TGTGCCAGCAGCCAGACCGACTTGGGCAGGGCGAGGGGCTACACCTTC. Translated: CASSQTDLGRARGYTF.

The chain couples TRBV10-3 to TRBJ1-1; possible D gene TRBD1, 6 bases. Germline CDR1 ENHRY, CDR2 SYGVKD. The CDR3 loop spans 14 amino acids. V lost 2 bases to trimming and J lost 4 bases, with 11 bases between them. Written as DNA, the CDR3 is TGTGCCATCAGTGAGGGAGGGGGAAGCACTGAAGCTTTCTTT. It translates to CAISEGGGSTEAFF.

This clonotype was counted a few times. V and J are TRBV2 and TRBJ2-1, with 7 bases identical to TRBD2. V trimming: 7 bases; J trimming: 4 bases; junction bases outside the gene matches: 13. The CDR3 has 16 residues. CDR1 and CDR2 from the germline V gene are SNHLY and FYNNEI. CDR3 sequence reads: CASNQGRGSGYNEQFF. In DNA form, the CDR3 reads TGTGCCAGCAACCAAGGGCGGGGGTCAGGTTACAATGAGCAGTTCTTC.

The rearrangement joins TRBV7-8 to TRBJ1-5; D is ambiguous. The CDR3 has 13 residues. Trimming removed 1 base from V and 6 bases from J, with 7 bases in between. Germline CDR1 reads SGHVS; CDR2 reads FQNEAQ. In DNA, the CDR3 is TGTGCCAGCAGCTTAGGCACGGGTCAGCCCCAGCATTTT. The encoded protein is CASSLGTGQPQHF. Combining the CDR3 with reference TRBV7-8 and TRBJ1-5 gives the whole variable domain GAGVSQSPRYKVAKRGQDVALRCDPISGHVSLFWYQQALGQGPEFLTYFQNEAQLDKSGLPSDRFFAERPEGSVSTLKIQRTQQEDSAVYLCASSLGTGQPQHFGDGTRLSIL.

The chain employs TRBV15 and TRBJ2-5; the D is unclear. Germline CDR1 reads LNHNV; CDR2 reads YYDKDF (reference sequence). V was pared by 1 base and J by 5 bases, with 5 bases between. This CDR3 is 12 amino acids long. This chain's CDR3 is CATSRVLETQYF. In DNA, the CDR3 is TGTGCCACCAGCAGAGTTCTGGAGACCCAGTACTTC.

The chain links TRBV7-2 to TRBJ1-2; D may be TRBD1 (6 bases). Germline V lookup: CDR1 SGHTA, CDR2 FQGNSA. The CDR3 spans 14 residues. The germline V and J ends were trimmed by 5 bases and 4 bases, with 14 bases remaining between them. The CDR3 DNA reads TGTGCCAGCAGCCCGGTGGACAGCGGCTATGGCTACACCTTC. This gives the protein CASSPVDSGYGYTF.

This chain connects TRBV6-2 or TRBV6-3 to TRBJ2-1, with a weak D call TRBD1 (6 bases). The CDR3 is 14 residues long. Germline lookup yields CDR1 MNHEY and CDR2 SVGEGT. Trimming left V 0 bases short and J 14 bases short, with 17 bases between. The CDR3, as DNA: TGTGCCAGCAGTTACTCGACGGACAGCCCTGAAAAGTTCTTC. Its protein is CASSYSTDSPEKFF.

This clonotype was counted a few times. The rearrangement links TRBV6-2 or TRBV6-3 to TRBJ1-1, with a tentative D call TRBD1 (6 bases). V was clipped by 7 bases and J by 1 base, with 16 bases between them. The CDR3 has 15 residues. Germline lookup yields CDR1 MNHEY and CDR2 SVGEGT. CDR3 protein: CASNIQGGANTEAFF. CDR3 coding DNA: TGTGCCAGCAATATACAGGGAGGGGCGAACACTGAAGCTTTCTTT.

V and J are TRBV4-2 and TRBJ2-7, with no clear D. V was pared by 0 bases and J by 3 bases, with 6 bases between. Germline values: CDR1 LGHNA, CDR2 YNFKEQ. CDR3 size: 13 residues. CDR3 DNA sequence: TGTGCCAGCAGCCAAGATCGAGGCTACGAGCAGTACTTC. Residues: CASSQDRGYEQYF.

This clonotype has a handful of counts. The chain has TRBV3-1 and TRBJ1-2, with D perhaps TRBD1 (6 bases). CDR1 is LGHDT and CDR2 is YNNKEL in the germline V gene (reference sequence). The CDR3 covers 12 residues. Trimming cost V 9 bases and J 1 base, with 9 bases left between them. This CDR3 is CASSGDNYGYTF. CDR3 sequence (DNA): TGTGCCAGTTCAGGGGATAACTATGGCTACACCTTC.

The rearrangement links TRBV19 to TRBJ1-5; tentative D call: TRBD1 (5 bases). The V end was cut by 6 bases, the J end by 4 bases, with 13 bases between. This CDR3 comprises 14 residues. Germline V lookup: CDR1 LNHDA, CDR2 SQIVND (reference sequence). CDR3 DNA: TGTGCCAGTAGACCCGACAGTTCTAATCAGCCCCAGCATTTT. It is translated as CASRPDSSNQPQHF. Full variable domain (remainder filled in from reference TRBV19 and TRBJ1-5): DGGITQSPKYLFRKEGQNVTLSCEQNLNHDAMYWYRQDPGQGLRLIYYSQIVNDFQKGDIAEGYSVSREKKESFPLTVTSAQKNPTAFYLCASRPDSSNQPQHFGDGTRLSIL.